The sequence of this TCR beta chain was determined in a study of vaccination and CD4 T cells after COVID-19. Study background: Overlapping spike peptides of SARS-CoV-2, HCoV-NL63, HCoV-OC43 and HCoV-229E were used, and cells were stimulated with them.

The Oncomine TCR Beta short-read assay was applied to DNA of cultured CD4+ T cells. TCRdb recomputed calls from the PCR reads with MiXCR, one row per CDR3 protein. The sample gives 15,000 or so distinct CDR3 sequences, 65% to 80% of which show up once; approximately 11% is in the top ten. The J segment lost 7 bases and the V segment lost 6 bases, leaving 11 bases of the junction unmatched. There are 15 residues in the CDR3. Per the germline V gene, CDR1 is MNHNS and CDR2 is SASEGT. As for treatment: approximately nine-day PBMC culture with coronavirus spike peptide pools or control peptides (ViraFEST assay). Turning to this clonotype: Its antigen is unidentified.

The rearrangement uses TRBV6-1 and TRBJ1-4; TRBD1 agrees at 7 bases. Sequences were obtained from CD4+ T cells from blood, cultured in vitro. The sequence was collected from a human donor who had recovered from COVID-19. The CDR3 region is CASRGAGQESEKLFF. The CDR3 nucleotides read TGTGCCAGCAGGGGGGCTGGACAGGAAAGTGAAAAACTGTTTTTT.